This T cell receptor beta chain is drawn from a study of blood T cell repertoires in COVID-19. Study information: The cDNA or gDNA used as material had been derived from T cells, B-cell-depleted T cells, or PBMCs.

As handled by the study authors: Amplification of reference gene primers was used by the study to estimate nucleated cell counts. Libraries were prepared by immunoSEQ multiplex PCR; TCRdb keeps only in-frame clonotypes and omits some of them. The V and J calls and clone size are taken from that table; D and trimming were inferred from the DNA. The sample contains about 83,000 clones, around nine tenths of which appear only once. Germline CDR1 is SGHDT and CDR2 is YYEEEE. This CDR3 has 12 residues. V gave up 2 bases and J gave up 5 bases, with 7 bases separating them. Sequenced: peripheral blood. The V call is TRBV5-6, the J call TRBJ1-1; D ambiguous. The clonotype comes from a man aged 55 to 70 with acute or convalescent COVID-19. CDR3 sequence reads: CASSLISTEAFF. The CDR3 bases are TGTGCCAGCAGCTTAATTAGTACTGAAGCTTTCTTT.